These 27 T cell receptor beta chains were all obtained from the same sample, sequenced in a study of T cells after somatic rescue of genetic block. TCRdb's copy holds only in-frame clones and misses some; the assay was immunoSEQ multiplex PCR. The data hold approximately 100,000 clones, with about 90% observed a single time. Sequencing was carried out using peripheral blood mononuclear cells (PBMCs). These TCRs come from a woman under 30.

J is TRBJ2-1 and V is TRBV6-1; tentatively, D is TRBD1 (6 bases). The CDR3 consists of 15 residues. V dropped 3 bases and J dropped 2 bases, with 11 bases sitting between them. Germline V gene sequence: CDR1 MNHNS, CDR2 SASEGT. The CDR3 sequence is CASSDGGTTYNEQFF. CDR3 in DNA: TGTGCCAGCAGTGATGGGGGCACCACCTACAATGAGCAGTTCTTC.

The chain couples TRBV5-1 to TRBJ2-5; D uncertain. CDR3 length equals 12 residues. Trimming pared 4 bases from V and 2 bases from J, leaving 6 bases between. Per germline, CDR1 SGHRS and CDR2 YFSETQ. Here the CDR3 reads CASSLIQETQYF. CDR3 sequence (DNA): TGCGCCAGCAGCCTAATACAAGAGACCCAGTACTTC.

V usage is TRBV7-9 and J usage is TRBJ1-5; unclear D gene. Trimming removed 5 bases from V and 7 bases from J, with 18 bases in between. Per the germline V gene, CDR1 is SEHNR and CDR2 is FQNEAQ (reference sequence). There are 15 residues in the CDR3. CDR3 sequence reads: CASSPSSLNWQPQHF. CDR3 DNA: TGTGCCAGCAGCCCTTCTTCTCTTAATTGGCAGCCCCAGCATTTT. The full variable domain, completed using reference TRBV7-9 and TRBJ1-5, is DTGVSQNPRHKITKRGQNVTFRCDPISEHNRLYWYRQTLGQGPEFLTYFQNEAQLEKSRLLSDRFSAERPKGSFSTLEIQRTEQGDSAMYLCASSPSSLNWQPQHFGDGTRLSIL.

This clone has more than one count but fewer than ten. V usage is TRBV27 and J usage is TRBJ2-5; TRBD2 is a possible D gene (5 bases). Trimming cost V 0 bases and J 10 bases, with 12 bases left between them. Germline CDR1 and CDR2: MNHEY and SMNVEV (reference sequence). The CDR3 runs to 13 residues. As DNA, the CDR3 is TGTGCCAGCAGTTTATCTCAAGGACTGATCCAGTACTTC. This encodes CASSLSQGLIQYF.

The V call is TRBV5-1, the J call TRBJ2-4, with TRBD2 as a possible D gene (5 bases). This CDR3 contains 15 residues. Germline loops: CDR1 SGHRS, CDR2 YFSETQ. V lost 8 bases to trimming and J lost 0 bases, with 15 bases between them. For the CDR3, the DNA is TGCGCCAGGATAGTTGGAGGCTTAGCCAAAAACATTCAGTACTTC. It specifies CARIVGGLAKNIQYF.

This chain links TRBV27 with TRBJ2-3; D is uncertain. Germline assignment: CDR1 MNHEY and CDR2 SMNVEV (reference sequence). Deletions cut 5 bases from V and 1 base from J, with 10 bases between. There are 14 residues in the CDR3. The CDR3 DNA sequence: TGTGCCAGCAGTCTTCGAAGAGGCACAGATACGCAGTATTTT. This encodes CASSLRRGTDTQYF.

The chain combines TRBV5-1 with TRBJ1-2; possible D gene TRBD1, 6 bases. Germline-derived CDR1 and CDR2 are SGHRS and YFSETQ. This CDR3 contains 13 residues. V was cut by 4 bases and J by 3 bases, with 10 bases left in between. CDR3 loop: CASSPWTDYGYTF. DNA of the CDR3: TGCGCCAGCAGCCCCTGGACAGACTATGGCTACACCTTC.

The chain links TRBV11-2 to TRBJ2-2, with D perhaps TRBD1 or TRBD2 (5 bases each). With 1 base removed from V and 5 bases from J, the gap between germline ends came to 8 bases. CDR1 is SGHAT, CDR2 FQNNGV, per germline. This CDR3 spans 14 amino acids. CDR3 sequence reads: CASSLVGGTGELFF. DNA for the CDR3: TGTGCCAGCAGCTTAGTTGGGGGTACCGGGGAGCTGTTTTTT. Full variable domain (missing parts from reference TRBV11-2 and TRBJ2-2): EAGVAQSPRYKIIEKRQSVAFWCNPISGHATLYWYQQILGQGPKLLIQFQNNGVVDDSQLPKDRFSAERLKGVDSTLKIQPAKLEDSAVYLCASSLVGGTGELFFGEGSRLTVL.

On this clone: This sequence may be a read error, since a much larger clone differs from it by one base. The chain couples TRBV11-3 to TRBJ1-5; D ambiguous. Trimming cost V 6 bases and J 7 bases, with 10 bases left between them. Germline V lookup: CDR1 SGHNT, CDR2 YENEEA. The CDR3 is 12 amino acids. CDR3 sequence reads: CASRFRPQPQHF. CDR3 nucleotide sequence: TGTGCCAGCAGATTCAGGCCCCAGCCCCAGCATTTT.

The chain recombines TRBV4-1 with TRBJ2-1, with no clear D. Between the trimmed V and J ends, which lost 2 bases and 9 bases, there was a span of 14 bases. Germline V lookup: CDR1 MGHRA, CDR2 YSYEKL. CDR3 length: 14 residues. The CDR3 sequence: CASSQPWVGSEQFF. CDR3 nucleotide sequence: TGCGCCAGCAGCCAACCGTGGGTTGGGTCTGAGCAGTTCTTC.

This chain connects TRBV7-9 to TRBJ1-4; D unclear. Germline values: CDR1 SEHNR, CDR2 FQNEAQ (reference sequence). Trimming took 0 bases from V and 4 from J, leaving 6 bases between them. The CDR3 sequence is 14 residues long. The CDR3 DNA sequence: TGTGCCAGCAGCTTAGCCAGTCATAATGAAAAACTGTTTTTT. Its translation is CASSLASHNEKLFF.

In this sample, this clone turned up once. The chain couples TRBV6-4 to TRBJ2-3; D perhaps matches TRBD1 (5 bases). Germline V gives CDR1 MRHNA, CDR2 SNTAGT. The CDR3 runs to 16 residues. Trimming removed 3 bases at V and 0 bases at J, with 13 bases between. The CDR3 bases are TGTGCCAGCAGTGAAACAGGAGCAACTAGCACAGATACGCAGTATTTT. This encodes CASSETGATSTDTQYF.

The chain links TRBV5-1 to TRBJ1-2; D might be TRBD1 (6 bases). From germline, CDR1 is SGHRS and CDR2 YFSETQ. The CDR3 runs 14 residues. Trimming pared 0 bases from V and 4 bases from J, leaving 10 bases between. CDR3 nucleotides: TGCGCCAGCAGCTTGGCCTCGGGGGCCTATGGCTACACCTTC. This encodes CASSLASGAYGYTF.

CDR3 nucleotide sequence: TGTGCCAGCAGCGTGCAGAGAACAGATACGCAGTATTTT. Its translation is CASSVQRTDTQYF. The genes are TRBV5-4 and TRBJ2-3, with D unclear. Germline assignment: CDR1 SGHNT and CDR2 YYREEE (reference sequence). The V gene lost 4 bases and the J gene lost 3 bases, with 9 bases spanning the gap. The CDR3 is 13 residues long.

This clone has just a few counts. This chain connects TRBV28 to TRBJ1-1; D uncertain. The CDR3 is 10 residues long. V shed 4 bases and J shed 3 bases, with 0 bases lying between them. CDR1 and CDR2 (germline): MDHEN, SYDVKM. As DNA, the CDR3 is TGTGCCAGCAGTTACACTGAAGCTTTCTTT. It codes for CASSYTEAFF.

The rearrangement links TRBV11-3 to TRBJ2-7, with D possibly TRBD2 on 5 matching bases. Per the germline V gene, CDR1 is SGHNT and CDR2 is YENEEA. CDR3 length equals 12 residues. Deletions cut 5 bases from V and 4 bases from J, with 9 bases between. The CDR3 protein is CASSTRGYEQYF. For the CDR3, the DNA is TGTGCCAGCAGCACCCGCGGGTACGAGCAGTACTTC.

The gene calls are TRBV6-4 and TRBJ2-2; 8 nucleotides align to TRBD2. The CDR3 loop spans 15 amino acids. Germline lookup yields CDR1 MRHNA and CDR2 SNTAGT. J lost 6 bases, V lost 0 bases, and 3 bases had no gene match. Written as DNA, the CDR3 is TGTGCCAGCAGTGACTCAGCGGGAGTTCCCGGGGAGCTGTTTTTT. Its protein is CASSDSAGVPGELFF.

V usage is TRBV29-1 and J usage is TRBJ2-1; maybe TRBD2 (6 bases). The germline V gene encodes CDR1 SQVTM and CDR2 ANQGSEA. Trimming left V 1 base short and J 4 bases short, with 17 bases between. CDR3 size: 16 residues. CDR3 sequence reads: CSVEGVTRGTYNEQFF. CDR3 DNA sequence: TGCAGCGTTGAAGGAGTGACCCGGGGGACTTACAATGAGCAGTTCTTC.

The chain combines TRBV27 with TRBJ1-4; D unresolved. The CDR3 extends over 12 amino acids. Germline V CDR1 and CDR2: MNHEY, SMNVEV (reference sequence). V was pared by 8 bases and J by 7 bases, with 11 bases between. The CDR3 sequence is CASGRHSEKLFF. As DNA, the CDR3 is TGTGCCAGCGGGAGGCACTCTGAAAAACTGTTTTTT.

CDR3 DNA: TGTGCCAGCAGCCTGACAGGGAGGCACTCTGGGGCCAACGTCCTGACTTTC. Its translation: CASSLTGRHSGANVLTF. The rearrangement joins TRBV7-8 to TRBJ2-6; perhaps TRBD1 as D (7 bases). V lost 5 bases, J lost 0 bases, and 14 bases lay in between. Germline loops: CDR1 SGHVS, CDR2 FQNEAQ. CDR3 size: 17 residues.

This chain joins TRBV27 and TRBJ2-7, with 10 bases fitting TRBD2. Trimming took 8 bases from V and 3 from J; bases not matched to a gene: 10. The germline V gene encodes CDR1 MNHEY and CDR2 SMNVEV (reference sequence). The CDR3 runs 15 residues. CDR3 DNA: TGTGCCAGCCAAGAAAGCGGGAGGGCCGGCTACGAGCAGTACTTC. It translates to CASQESGRAGYEQYF.

The chain links TRBV2 to TRBJ2-7; D unclear. CDR3 size: 11 residues. Trimming took 6 bases from V and 4 from J, leaving 7 bases between them. Germline V gene sequence: CDR1 SNHLY, CDR2 FYNNEI. The CDR3 loop reads CASSEQYEQYF. The CDR3 DNA sequence: TGTGCCAGCAGCGAGCAATACGAGCAGTACTTC.

This clone was recorded a few times. The chain combines TRBV30 with TRBJ1-1; D gene unclear. V shed 1 base and J shed 11 bases, with 11 bases lying between them. Germline CDR1 is GTSNPN and CDR2 is SVGIG (reference sequence). The CDR3 loop spans 11 amino acids. CDR3 amino acids: CAWSGVMFAFF. Here the CDR3 DNA reads TGTGCCTGGAGTGGGGTCATGTTCGCTTTCTTT.

The chain carries TRBV5-6 and TRBJ2-1; D gene unclear. The germline V gene has CDR1 SGHDT and CDR2 YYEEEE. Trimming removed 2 bases from V and 3 bases from J, with 9 bases in between. This CDR3 spans 14 amino acids. The chain's CDR3 is CASSFRRRYNEQFF. In nucleotides, the CDR3 is TGTGCCAGCAGCTTTAGACGACGCTACAATGAGCAGTTCTTC. The variable domain in full, with the rest retrieved from reference TRBV5-6 and TRBJ2-1, is DAGVTQSPTHLIKTRGQQVTLRCSPKSGHDTVSWYQQALGQGPQFIFQYYEEEERQRGNFPDRFSGHQFPNYSSELNVNALLLGDSALYLCASSFRRRYNEQFFGPGTRLTVL.

The CDR3 sequence is CASSELDGSSYEQYF. DNA for the CDR3: TGTGCCAGCAGTGAGTTGGACGGGAGCTCCTACGAGCAGTACTTC. This chain connects TRBV2 to TRBJ2-7, with D tentatively TRBD2 (6 bases). CDR3 size: 15 residues. V lost 3 bases to trimming and J lost 0 bases, with 12 bases between them. CDR1 and CDR2 (germline): SNHLY, FYNNEI.

The rearrangement links TRBV5-6 to TRBJ2-3, with a possible D match to TRBD1 (6 bases). V was cut by 3 bases and J by 0 bases, with 11 bases left in between. Germline CDR1 reads SGHDT; CDR2 reads YYEEEE. The CDR3 runs to 15 residues. This chain's CDR3 is CASSSTTGSTDTQYF. The DNA for the CDR3 is TGTGCCAGCAGCTCCACGACAGGTAGCACAGATACGCAGTATTTT. Combining the CDR3 with reference TRBV5-6 and TRBJ2-3 gives the whole variable domain DAGVTQSPTHLIKTRGQQVTLRCSPKSGHDTVSWYQQALGQGPQFIFQYYEEEERQRGNFPDRFSGHQFPNYSSELNVNALLLGDSALYLCASSSTTGSTDTQYFGPGTRLTVL.

The rearrangement joins TRBV6-5 to TRBJ2-6; possibly TRBD2 for D (5 bases). Germline CDR1 MNHEY, CDR2 SVGAGI. With 0 bases removed from V and 0 bases from J, the gap between germline ends came to 6 bases. The length of the CDR3 is 16 residues. CDR3 loop: CASSYSEGSGANVLTF. The CDR3 DNA follows: TGTGCCAGCAGTTACTCTGAGGGCTCTGGGGCCAACGTCCTGACTTTC.